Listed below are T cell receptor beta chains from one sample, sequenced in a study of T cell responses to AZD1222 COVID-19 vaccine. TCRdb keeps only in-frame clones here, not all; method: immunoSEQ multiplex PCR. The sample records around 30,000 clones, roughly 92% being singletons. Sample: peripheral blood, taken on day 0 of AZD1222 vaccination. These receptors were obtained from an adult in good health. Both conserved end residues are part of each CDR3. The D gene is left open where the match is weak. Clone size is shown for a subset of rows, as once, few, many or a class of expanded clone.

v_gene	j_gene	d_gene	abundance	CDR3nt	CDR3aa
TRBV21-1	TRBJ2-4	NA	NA	TGTGCCAGCAGCACGGGGACTAGCGGGGGACGTTTAGCCAAAAACATTCAGTACTTC	CASSTGTSGGRLAKNIQYF
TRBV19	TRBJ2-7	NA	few	TGTGCCAGTAGTATACTCCGAGGATACGAGCAGTACTTC	CASSILRGYEQYF
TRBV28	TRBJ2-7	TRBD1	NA	TGTGCCAGCAGACCCCCGGGACAGACCTACGAGCAGTACTTC	CASRPPGQTYEQYF
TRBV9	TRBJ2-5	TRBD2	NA	TGTGCCAGCAGCGCTCTTATCGGGGGGGAGACCCAGTACTTC	CASSALIGGETQYF
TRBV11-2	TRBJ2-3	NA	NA	TGTGCCACCGCTAGCGACGGCACAGATACGCAGTATTTT	CATASDGTDTQYF
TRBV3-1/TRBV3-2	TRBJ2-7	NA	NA	TGTGCCAGCAGCCAAGATTATTGGGGGCTCACGTACGAGCAGTACTTC	CASSQDYWGLTYEQYF
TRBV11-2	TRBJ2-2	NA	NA	TGTGCCAGCAGCCCCTGGGGGGGGCTGACCGGGGAGCTGTTTTTT	CASSPWGGLTGELFF
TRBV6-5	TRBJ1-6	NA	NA	TGTGCCAGCACGGGTTTGGCTAATTCACCCCTCCACTTT	CASTGLANSPLHF
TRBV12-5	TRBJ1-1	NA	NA	TGTGCTAGTGGTTTGGCTTCAGGGGTTTCGAACACTGAAGCTTTCTTT	CASGLASGVSNTEAFF
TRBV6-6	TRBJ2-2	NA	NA	TGTGCCAGCAGTAGGGGCCTAACCGGGGAGCTGTTTTTT	CASSRGLTGELFF
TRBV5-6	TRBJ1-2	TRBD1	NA	TGTGCCAGCAGCGTAGACAGGGTGGCGAATGGCTACACCTTC	CASSVDRVANGYTF
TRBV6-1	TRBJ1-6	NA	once	TGTGCCAGCAGTGAATTTACCCCGAGCTCCTATAATTCACCCCTCCACTTT	CASSEFTPSSYNSPLHF
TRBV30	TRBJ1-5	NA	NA	TGTGCCTGGAGTGGCCCCTATAGCAATCAGCCCCAGCATTTT	CAWSGPYSNQPQHF
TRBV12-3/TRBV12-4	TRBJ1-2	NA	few	TGTGCCAGCAGTTTTACGGGGAACTATGGCTACACCTTC	CASSFTGNYGYTF
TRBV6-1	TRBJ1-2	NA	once	TGTGCCAGCAGTGAAGACGTTAAGGTGGCTGGCTACACCTTC	CASSEDVKVAGYTF
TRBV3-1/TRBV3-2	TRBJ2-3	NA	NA	TGTGCCAGCAGCCAAGAGTGGGCAGCTAGCACAGATACGCAGTATTTT	CASSQEWAASTDTQYF
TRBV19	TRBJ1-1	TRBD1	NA	TGTGCCAGTAGTTCTAGACAGGGGAAGAACACTGAAGCTTTCTTT	CASSSRQGKNTEAFF
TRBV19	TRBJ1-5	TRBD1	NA	TGTGCCAGTAGTATGGGGAGGACAGGGAGCAATCAGCCCCAGCATTTT	CASSMGRTGSNQPQHF
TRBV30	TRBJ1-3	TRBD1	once	TGTGCCTGGGCGGGACAGGGCTCCCTTGGAAACACCATATATTTT	CAWAGQGSLGNTIYF
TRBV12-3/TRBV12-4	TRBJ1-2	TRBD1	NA	TGTGCCAGCAGTTTAGATAACAGGGGCGGCTACACCTTC	CASSLDNRGGYTF
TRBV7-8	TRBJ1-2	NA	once	TGTGCCAGCAGCCTATCTCATGGCTACACCTTC	CASSLSHGYTF
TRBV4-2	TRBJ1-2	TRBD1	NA	TGTGCCAGCAGCCAATCTGACAGGGCTGCCGGCTACACCTTC	CASSQSDRAAGYTF
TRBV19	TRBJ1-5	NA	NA	TGTGCCAGTAGTATCGTTCTTGGGGGTCAGCCCCAGCATTTT	CASSIVLGGQPQHF
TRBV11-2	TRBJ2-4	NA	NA	TGTGCCAGCAGCTTAGAGTACTCCGGGCCGTACTTC	CASSLEYSGPYF
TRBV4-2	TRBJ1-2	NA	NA	TGTGCCAGCGCGCAAGATATAGGGGCTGGCTACACCTTC	CASAQDIGAGYTF
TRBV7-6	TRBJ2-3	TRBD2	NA	TGTGCCAGCAGCTTAGATAGCGGGGGAGCGACAGATACGCAGTATTTT	CASSLDSGGATDTQYF
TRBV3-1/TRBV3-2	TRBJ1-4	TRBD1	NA	TGTGCCAGCAGTGGGTGGACAGGGCGAGACGAAAAACTGTTTTTT	CASSGWTGRDEKLFF
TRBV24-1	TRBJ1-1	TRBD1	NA	TGTGCCACCAGTGATTTGAATCAGGGGGCCCACACTGAAGCTTTCTTT	CATSDLNQGAHTEAFF
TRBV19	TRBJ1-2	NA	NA	TGTGCCAGTACTCCTACCGACAGGATAAACTATGGCTACACCTTC	CASTPTDRINYGYTF
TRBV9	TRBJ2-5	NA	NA	TGTGCCAGCAGCCGAGGACTGAAAGAGACCCAGTACTTC	CASSRGLKETQYF
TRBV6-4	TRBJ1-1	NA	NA	TGTGCCAGCAGTGACTCCGGGGGGAGGGAAGCTTTCTTT	CASSDSGGREAFF
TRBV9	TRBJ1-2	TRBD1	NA	TGTGCCAGCAGCGTAGGGATGGGACAGGGGGCCAACTATGGCTACACCTTC	CASSVGMGQGANYGYTF
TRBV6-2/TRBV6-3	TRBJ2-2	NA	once	TGTGCCAGCAGTCTCAGGAGACTAGCGAACACCGGGGAGCTGTTTTTT	CASSLRRLANTGELFF
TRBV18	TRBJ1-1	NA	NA	TGTGCCAGCTCACCAGCTGTAGGGACGGTGAACACTGAAGCTTTCTTT	CASSPAVGTVNTEAFF
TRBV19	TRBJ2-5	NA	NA	TGTGCCAGTAGCACCCAAGAGACCCAGTACTTC	CASSTQETQYF
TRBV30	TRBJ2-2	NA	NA	TGTGCCTGGAGGCAGGGTAACACCGGGGAGCTGTTTTTT	CAWRQGNTGELFF
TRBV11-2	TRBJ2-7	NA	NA	TGTGCCAGCAGCTTACTCTTCGGGAGTTACGAGCAGTACTTC	CASSLLFGSYEQYF
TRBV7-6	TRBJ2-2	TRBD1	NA	TGTGCCAGCAGCTTGGAATCCGGGACAGTTCCCACCGGGGAGCTGTTTTTT	CASSLESGTVPTGELFF
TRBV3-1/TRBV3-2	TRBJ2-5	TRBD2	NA	TGTGCCAGCAGTCCTGGACTAGTAGTATGGGAGACCCAGTACTTC	CASSPGLVVWETQYF
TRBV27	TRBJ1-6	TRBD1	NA	TGTGCCAGCAGGGACAGGGGCGCTTATAATTCACCCCTCCACTTT	CASRDRGAYNSPLHF
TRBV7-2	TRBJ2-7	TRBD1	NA	TGTGCCAGCAGATCAATGGGACAGGCAATGAGCGAGCAGTACTTC	CASRSMGQAMSEQYF
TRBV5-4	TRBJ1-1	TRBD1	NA	TGTGCCAGCAGCTTAGAAACAGGGGACACGAAAGCTTTCTTT	CASSLETGDTKAFF
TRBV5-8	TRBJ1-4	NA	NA	TGTGCCAGCAGTCTACAGGAACTGTTTTTT	CASSLQELFF
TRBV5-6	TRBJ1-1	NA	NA	TGTGCCAGCAGCCTCCCCGACAGGCCGAACACTGAAGCTTTCTTT	CASSLPDRPNTEAFF
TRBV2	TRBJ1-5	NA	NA	TGTGCCAGCATTAACCTTCAGGGTCAGCCCCAGCATTTT	CASINLQGQPQHF
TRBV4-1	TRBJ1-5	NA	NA	TGCGCCAGCAGCAAGAGGACAGCCCGGAGTCTGACCCAGCATTTT	CASSKRTARSLTQHF
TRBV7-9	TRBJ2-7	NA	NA	TGTGCCAGCACCCTAGGGGGGGACTACGAGCAGTACTTC	CASTLGGDYEQYF
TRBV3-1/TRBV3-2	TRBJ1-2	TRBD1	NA	TGTGCCAGCAGCCGGGACAGGGGACGGAGCTACACCTTC	CASSRDRGRSYTF
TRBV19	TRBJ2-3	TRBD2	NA	TGTGCCACCATCGGGACTAACACAGATACGCAGTATTTT	CATIGTNTDTQYF
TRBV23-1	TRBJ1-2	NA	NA	TGCGCCAGCAGGCCGGGACATCCTAACTATGGCTACACCTTC	CASRPGHPNYGYTF
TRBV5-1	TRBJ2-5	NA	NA	TGCGCCAGCAGCTTGGACAGATCAAGGGGGGAGACCCAGTACTTC	CASSLDRSRGETQYF
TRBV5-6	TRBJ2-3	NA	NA	TGTGCCAGCAGCTTGGCTGGCATGACAGATACGCAGTATTTT	CASSLAGMTDTQYF
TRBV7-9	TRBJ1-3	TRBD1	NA	TGTGCCAGCAGCTCCATCGCCGGGACAGTGGTTTCTGGAAACACCATATATTTT	CASSSIAGTVVSGNTIYF
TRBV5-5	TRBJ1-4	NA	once	TGTGCCAGCACCTTGGGGGGTCCAGGTGAAAAACTGTTTTTT	CASTLGGPGEKLFF
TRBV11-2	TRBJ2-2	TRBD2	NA	TGTGCCAGCAGCTTATACGGCGGGGGGGTTGTCACCGGGGAGCTGTTTTTT	CASSLYGGGVVTGELFF
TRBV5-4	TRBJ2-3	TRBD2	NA	TGTGCCAGCAGCCGCGGGGGGAACACAGATACGCAGTATTTT	CASSRGGNTDTQYF
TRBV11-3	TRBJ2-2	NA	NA	TGTGCCAGCAGCTTAGGGCAGGGGCGGACCGGGGAGCTGTTTTTT	CASSLGQGRTGELFF